The 10 T cell receptor beta chains given below trace back to one sample, sequenced in a study of blood T cell repertoires in COVID-19. This table comes from immunoSEQ multiplex PCR, and its TCRdb copy is limited to in-frame clones, with some not included. This sample has 270,000 or so clones, with around 86% found just once. Sequenced input: PBMCs or T cells enriched from blood (not recorded which). Receptors originate from a young woman who had recovered from COVID-19.

V is TRBV19 and J is TRBJ1-1, with TRBD1 matching over 11 bases. The germline V gene encodes CDR1 LNHDA and CDR2 SQIVND (reference sequence). The CDR3 runs 16 residues. After removal of 4 bases from V and 5 bases from J, the junction contained 9 bases not matched to a gene. The CDR3 reads CASSKGTGGVLTEAFF. The CDR3 DNA is TGTGCCAGTAGTAAGGGGACAGGGGGTGTCTTAACTGAAGCTTTCTTT.

The chain couples TRBV27 to TRBJ2-1; 9 bases agree with TRBD1. Germline V gene data show CDR1 as MNHEY and CDR2 as SMNVEV (reference sequence). J gave up 0 bases and V 3 bases, and 12 bases lay outside the gene matches. This CDR3 has 19 residues. This chain's CDR3 is CASSFFRPSTGGSYNEQFF. CDR3 DNA: TGTGCCAGCAGTTTTTTCCGGCCCTCGACAGGGGGCTCCTACAATGAGCAGTTCTTC.

In this sample, this clone turned up once. The rearrangement links TRBV7-8 to TRBJ2-7, with 11 bases matching TRBD1. J was trimmed by 0 bases and V by 5 bases; bases with no gene match: 18. The CDR3 sequence is 20 residues long. The V gene's germline CDR1 is SGHVS and CDR2 FQNEAQ. The DNA of the CDR3 is TGTGCCAGCAGCACCTATCGGACAGGGGGCTCGAAAAGTTACTCCTACGAGCAGTACTTC. Translation gives CASSTYRTGGSKSYSYEQYF. Full variable domain (remainder filled in from reference TRBV7-8 and TRBJ2-7): GAGVSQSPRYKVAKRGQDVALRCDPISGHVSLFWYQQALGQGPEFLTYFQNEAQLDKSGLPSDRFFAERPEGSVSTLKIQRTQQEDSAVYLCASSTYRTGGSKSYSYEQYFGPGTRLTVT.

The chain is built from TRBV29-1 and TRBJ2-7; TRBD1 agrees at 10 bases. The germline CDR1 and CDR2 sequences are SQVTM and ANQGSEA. This CDR3 region has 13 residues. V shed 6 bases, J shed 6 bases, and the junction held 8 bases outside the gene matches. This CDR3 is CSVNRDRGSEQYF. As DNA, the CDR3 is TGCAGCGTGAACCGGGACAGGGGAAGCGAGCAGTACTTC.

This chain's CDR3 is CASSPWTSAYSYEQYF. CDR3 sequence (DNA): TGTGCCAGCAGCCCCTGGACTAGCGCCTACTCCTACGAGCAGTACTTC. The chain recombines TRBV9 with TRBJ2-7; TRBD2 matches 9 bases. With V trimmed by 4 bases and J by 0 bases, 8 bases remained unmatched. The CDR3 is 16 amino acids. In germline, CDR1 is SGDLS, CDR2 YYNGEE. Using reference TRBV9 and TRBJ2-7 for the parts outside the CDR3, the full variable domain is DSGVTQTPKHLITATGQRVTLRCSPRSGDLSVYWYQQSLDQGLQFLIQYYNGEERAKGNILERFSAQQFPDLHSELNLSSLELGDSALYFCASSPWTSAYSYEQYFGPGTRLTVT.

The chain employs TRBV6-6 and TRBJ1-2; 11 bases fit TRBD1. CDR1 and CDR2 (germline): MNHNY, SVGAGI (reference sequence). V gave up 6 bases and J gave up 2 bases; unmatched junction bases: 5. The CDR3 loop spans 15 amino acids. The CDR3 DNA sequence: TGTGCCAGCAGGGAAGGACAGGGGGCAAACTATGGCTACACCTTC. Its protein product is CASREGQGANYGYTF.

The rearrangement links TRBV24-1 to TRBJ2-7, with TRBD2 identical over 12 bases. The junction had 5 bases not matched to a gene; V was cut back by 3 bases and J by 6 bases. There are 15 residues in the CDR3. Germline V gene lookup returns CDR1 KGHDR and CDR2 SFDVKD. The CDR3 DNA sequence: TGTGCCACCAGTGATATGACTAGCGGGAGACTCGAGCAGTACTTC. It is translated as CATSDMTSGRLEQYF.

The gene calls are TRBV30 and TRBJ1-3, with 12 nucleotides matching TRBD1. The germline V gene encodes CDR1 GTSNPN and CDR2 SVGIG (reference sequence). V trimming: 5 bases; J trimming: 3 bases; junction bases outside the gene matches: 8. CDR3 length: 16 residues. CDR3 in DNA: TGTGCCTGGTCGACGGGACAGGGGGCCAGTGGAAACACCATATATTTT. It is translated as CAWSTGQGASGNTIYF.

The rearrangement uses TRBV10-3 and TRBJ2-7; 10 bases map to TRBD1. After removal of 10 bases from V and 6 bases from J, the junction contained 12 bases not matched to a gene. CDR1 ENHRY and CDR2 SYGVKD come from the germline V gene. This CDR3 has 14 residues. DNA of the CDR3: TGTGCCAGCCGACCCGGGACAGGGGTGTTCGAGCAGTACTTC. Protein product: CASRPGTGVFEQYF.

In its sample, this clone was seen once. The rearrangement joins TRBV6-4 to TRBJ1-2; 7 nucleotides line up with TRBD1. V dropped 6 bases and J dropped 0; count of bases not matched to a gene: 7. Germline values: CDR1 MRHNA, CDR2 SNTAGT. CDR3 length equals 15 residues. The CDR3 here is CASRKEQGTNYGYTF. The DNA for the CDR3 is TGTGCCAGCAGAAAAGAACAGGGGACTAACTATGGCTACACCTTC.